Listed here are 28 T cell receptor beta chains from one sample, sequenced in a study of blood T cell repertoires in COVID-19. The table came from immunoSEQ multiplex PCR; TCRdb's copy has only in-frame clones and leaves some out. The repertoire holds fewer than 110,000 clones, with roughly nine tenths as singletons. Sequencing was performed on peripheral blood. The origin of the receptors is a man aged 45-60 years with acute or convalescent COVID-19.

The chain joins TRBV6-5 to TRBJ2-1; 12 nucleotides match TRBD2. CDR1 and CDR2 (germline): MNHEY, SVGAGI. The V and J ends lost 5 bases and 5 bases, in that order; junction bases with no gene match: 4. The CDR3 spans 15 residues. CDR3 amino acids: CASSNGLAGNNEQFF. The CDR3 DNA reads as TGTGCCAGCAGTAACGGACTAGCGGGGAACAATGAGCAGTTCTTC.

The rearrangement links TRBV12-3 or TRBV12-4 to TRBJ1-1; no clear D. The CDR3 totals 13 residues. The ends were cut back, 2 bases at V and 11 bases at J, with 15 bases in the middle. This CDR3 reads CASSLNGEVVAFF. CDR3 DNA sequence: TGTGCCAGCAGTTTAAACGGGGAGGTCGTGGCTTTCTTT.

The V gene is TRBV19, the J gene TRBJ1-2; TRBD1 might be the D (6 bases). The CDR3 has 14 residues. Trimming stripped 7 bases from V and 8 bases from J, with 20 bases between. CDR1 is LNHDA and CDR2 is SQIVND in the germline V gene (reference sequence). CDR3 nucleotides: TGTGCCAGTACCACGAGAGGGGGAAGCTACGGCTACACCTTC. Residues: CASTTRGGSYGYTF. Full variable domain (rest looked up from reference TRBV19 and TRBJ1-2): DGGITQSPKYLFRKEGQNVTLSCEQNLNHDAMYWYRQDPGQGLRLIYYSQIVNDFQKGDIAEGYSVSREKKESFPLTVTSAQKNPTAFYLCASTTRGGSYGYTFGSGTRLTVV.

This chain joins TRBV9 and TRBJ2-7; 11 nucleotides match TRBD1. CDR3 length equals 14 residues. Trimming at V came to 4 bases and at J to 5 bases, leaving 5 bases not matched to a gene. The germline gives CDR1 SGDLS, CDR2 YYNGEE. Written as DNA, the CDR3 is TGTGCCAGCAGCATCGGGACAGGGGGTGACGAGCAGTACTTC. It yields the protein CASSIGTGGDEQYF.

V gene TRBV6-5 combines with J gene TRBJ1-1; D not resolved. This CDR3 is 14 amino acids long. Trimming cost V 7 bases and J 4 bases, with 16 bases left between them. Germline loops: CDR1 MNHEY, CDR2 SVGAGI. The chain's CDR3 is CASIRQQGITEAFF. CDR3 nucleotides: TGTGCCAGCATCAGGCAGCAAGGTATCACTGAAGCTTTCTTT.

V usage is TRBV10-1 and J usage is TRBJ1-1; 7 bases fit TRBD1. Germline CDR1 WNHNN, CDR2 SYGVQD (reference sequence). V lost 3 bases and J lost 7; bases outside the gene matches: 8. The CDR3 length is 14 residues. CDR3 DNA sequence: TGCGCCAGCAGTGACCGGGGACAGCCCAATGAAGCTTTCTTT. It translates to CASSDRGQPNEAFF.

The V gene is TRBV3-1 (or the pseudogene TRBV3-2), the J gene TRBJ1-4, with a possible D match to TRBD1 (5 bases). The CDR3 extends over 14 amino acids. Germline V gives CDR1 LGHDT, CDR2 YNNKEL (reference sequence). The V gene lost 2 bases and the J gene lost 6 bases, with 10 bases spanning the gap. The CDR3 loop is CASSQRRGDEKLFF. The CDR3 coding sequence is TGTGCCAGCAGCCAACGCCGGGGGGATGAAAAACTGTTTTTT.

The CDR3 here is CASSTNNNEQFF. The CDR3 nucleotides are TGTGCCAGCAGCACTAATAACAATGAGCAGTTCTTC. The chain has TRBV28 and TRBJ2-1; D is uncertain. This CDR3 comprises 12 residues. CDR1 is MDHEN, CDR2 SYDVKM, per germline. The V end was cut by 6 bases, the J end by 5 bases, with 8 bases between.

The chain joins TRBV24-1 to TRBJ2-3; 9 bases match TRBD2. Germline V gene lookup returns CDR1 KGHDR and CDR2 SFDVKD. J gave up 6 bases and V 2 bases, and 8 bases lay outside the gene matches. The CDR3 consists of 16 residues. This CDR3 reads CATSDSAGGPVDTQYF. The CDR3, as DNA: TGTGCCACCAGTGATTCGGCGGGGGGGCCGGTGGATACGCAGTATTTT.

The sample holds one count of this clone. The chain links TRBV5-1 to TRBJ1-2, with TRBD1 as a possible D gene (5 bases). Deletions cut 0 bases from V and 5 bases from J, with 14 bases between. There are 15 residues in the CDR3. The germline gives CDR1 SGHRS, CDR2 YFSETQ. The CDR3 protein is CASSLAGRVDYGYTF. The CDR3, as DNA: TGCGCCAGCAGCTTGGCCGGCAGGGTCGATTATGGCTACACCTTC.

V gene TRBV19 combines with J gene TRBJ1-1; D is ambiguous. The CDR3 has 14 residues. Trimming stripped 7 bases from V and 1 base from J, with 13 bases between. Germline-derived CDR1 and CDR2 are LNHDA and SQIVND (reference sequence). This CDR3 is CASTDILPNTEAFF. CDR3 coding DNA: TGTGCCAGTACCGACATTCTTCCGAACACTGAAGCTTTCTTT.

V and J are TRBV3-1 (or the pseudogene TRBV3-2) and TRBJ1-1, with unresolved D. The V and J ends lost 4 bases and 7 bases respectively, with 10 bases between them. The CDR3 totals 12 residues. Germline V lookup: CDR1 LGHDT, CDR2 YNNKEL (reference sequence). This chain's CDR3 is CASSRFGSEAFF. CDR3 sequence (DNA): TGTGCCAGCAGCCGATTTGGGAGTGAAGCTTTCTTT.

The gene calls are TRBV7-2 and TRBJ1-5, with 7 bases that match TRBD1. The junction had 4 bases not matched to a gene; V was cut back by 1 base and J by 7 bases. The length of the CDR3 is 14 residues. Germline values: CDR1 SGHTA, CDR2 FQGNSA. CDR3 in DNA: TGTGCCAGCAGCTTAGAGGGGGCTCAACAGCCCCAGCATTTT. It codes for CASSLEGAQQPQHF.

This clone was seen only once. The rearrangement joins TRBV13 to TRBJ2-1, with 9 bases matching TRBD2. V was clipped by 9 bases and J by 10 bases; unmatched bases: 16. Germline CDR1 PRHDT, CDR2 FYEKMQ (reference sequence). The CDR3 is 15 residues long. The CDR3, as DNA: TGTGCCAGTCAAGCGGGGGGTAAATTCCCTTACGAGCAGTTCTTC. Translation gives CASQAGGKFPYEQFF.

This chain connects TRBV6-5 to TRBJ2-7, with D possibly being TRBD1 (6 bases). In germline, CDR1 is MNHEY, CDR2 SVGAGI. This CDR3 has 15 amino acids. V was pared by 0 bases and J by 7 bases, with 16 bases between. The CDR3 loop is CASSYSKQGRGEQYF. The DNA of the CDR3 is TGTGCCAGCAGTTACTCGAAACAGGGACGAGGTGAGCAGTACTTC.

The chain has TRBV30 and TRBJ1-6; no firm D call. The V gene's germline CDR1 is GTSNPN and CDR2 SVGIG (reference sequence). The CDR3 has 13 amino acids. V was clipped by 6 bases and J by 2 bases, with 8 bases between them. This CDR3 reads CACSRTYNSPLHF. The DNA of the CDR3 is TGTGCCTGTAGCCGAACCTATAATTCACCCCTCCACTTT. Based on the CDR3 plus reference TRBV30 and TRBJ1-6, the full variable domain is SQTIHQWPATLVQPVGSPLSLECTVEGTSNPNLYWYRQAAGRGLQLLFYSVGIGQISSEVPQNLSASRPQDRQFILSSKKLLLSDSGFYLCACSRTYNSPLHFGNGTRLTVT.

The chain links TRBV3-1 (or the pseudogene TRBV3-2) to TRBJ1-4, with D perhaps TRBD1 (5 bases). Trimming stripped 4 bases from V and 8 bases from J, with 14 bases between. CDR1 and CDR2 (germline): LGHDT, YNNKEL (reference sequence). There are 14 residues in the CDR3. CDR3 amino acids: CASSPSGAGEKLFF. CDR3 nucleotides: TGTGCCAGCAGCCCCAGTGGGGCCGGGGAAAAACTGTTTTTT.

This clone was detected only once. This chain links TRBV19 with TRBJ1-5, with a tentative D call TRBD1 (6 bases). CDR1 is LNHDA and CDR2 is SQIVND in the germline V gene (reference sequence). The ends were cut back, 4 bases at V and 1 base at J, with 8 bases in the middle. This CDR3 region has 14 residues. The CDR3 coding sequence is TGTGCCAGTAGTAAAGGACAGAGCAATCAGCCCCAGCATTTT. The encoded protein is CASSKGQSNQPQHF.

This chain uses TRBV5-6 with TRBJ1-2; tentative D call: TRBD1 (6 bases). V lost 4 bases and J lost 4, with 23 bases in between. From germline, CDR1 is SGHDT and CDR2 YYEEEE. The CDR3 is 17 amino acids. DNA of the CDR3: TGTGCCAGCAGCCCCCCCAATGCCAGGGGCGCCTCCTATGGCTACACCTTC. The encoded protein is CASSPPNARGASYGYTF.

The chain has TRBV19 and TRBJ1-3; TRBD1 agrees at 7 bases. V lost 6 bases, J lost 0 bases, and 11 bases stayed unmatched. CDR1 is LNHDA, CDR2 SQIVND, per germline (reference sequence). CDR3 length: 17 residues. CDR3 residues: CASRTRGAPSSGNTIYF. In DNA form, the CDR3 reads TGTGCCAGTAGGACCAGGGGGGCCCCGAGCTCTGGAAACACCATATATTTT.

CDR3 nucleotide sequence: TGTGCCAGCAGTGCTAAGGGGGAAGCTTTCTTT. Residues: CASSAKGEAFF. The chain has TRBV12-3 or TRBV12-4 and TRBJ1-1; perhaps TRBD1 as D (5 bases). V shed 5 bases and J shed 8 bases, with 9 bases lying between them. The CDR3 consists of 11 residues.

V is TRBV4-1 and J is TRBJ2-3; 9 bases align to TRBD2. The CDR3 loop spans 15 amino acids. Trimming removed 5 bases from V and 10 bases from J; junction bases left unmatched: 13. CDR1 is MGHRA and CDR2 is YSYEKL in the germline V gene. For the CDR3, the DNA is TGCGCCAGCAGCTTAGCGGGGGCGTCTCTGAGGGCGCAGTATTTT. It yields the protein CASSLAGASLRAQYF.

For this clone: Different DNA sequences within this sample yield the same CDR3. This chain joins TRBV9 and TRBJ2-7; 10 nucleotides line up with TRBD1. Germline CDR1 is SGDLS and CDR2 is YYNGEE. The ends lost 3 bases at V and 4 bases at J; junction bases unmatched: 1. The CDR3 loop spans 13 amino acids. The DNA for the CDR3 is TGTGCCAGCAGCGGACAGGGGGCTTACGAGCAGTACTTC. Translation gives CASSGQGAYEQYF.

The chain is built from TRBV2 and TRBJ2-3, with TRBD2 as a possible D gene (7 bases). Germline V lookup: CDR1 SNHLY, CDR2 FYNNEI. The CDR3 length is 15 residues. The V gene lost 5 bases and the J gene lost 4 bases, with 16 bases spanning the gap. CDR3 amino acids: CASSRDRGGPDTQYF. CDR3 nucleotides: TGTGCCAGCAGTAGGGATAGGGGGGGACCAGATACGCAGTATTTT.

This clone occurred once. This chain connects TRBV21-1 to TRBJ1-4; no check of the table's D call, TRBD1, against the DNA was made. TRBV21-1 is a pseudogene. The CDR3 totals 18 residues. The CDR3 is CASSSPRGDFLTNEKLFF. The CDR3 DNA reads TGTGCCAGCAGCTCTCCCAGGGGGGATTTCCTAACTAATGAAAAACTGTTTTTT.

This rearrangement joins TRBV21-1 to TRBJ1-2. TRBV21-1 is flagged as a pseudogene. CDR3 size: 19 residues. DNA for the CDR3: TGTGCCAGCATCCCCATTCGCGGGGGGAGAAAGAAGGGGAACTATGGCTACACCTTC. This gives the protein CASIPIRGGRKKGNYGYTF.

The V and J genes are TRBV2 and TRBJ1-5, with D hard to call. Germline-derived CDR1 and CDR2 are SNHLY and FYNNEI. Trimming took off 6 bases at V and 0 bases at J, with 9 bases between the two ends. This CDR3 is 14 amino acids long. The CDR3 sequence: CASRTGNSNQPQHF. The CDR3 DNA follows: TGTGCCAGCAGGACGGGTAATAGCAATCAGCCCCAGCATTTT.

The chain couples TRBV7-9 to TRBJ2-2, with no clear D. Germline V gene data show CDR1 as SEHNR and CDR2 as FQNEAQ (reference sequence). CDR3 length: 14 amino acids. V gave up 5 bases and J gave up 1 base, with 8 bases separating them. The CDR3 DNA reads TGTGCCAGCAGCCACTTCTTGAACACCGGGGAGCTGTTTTTT. Translation gives CASSHFLNTGELFF.